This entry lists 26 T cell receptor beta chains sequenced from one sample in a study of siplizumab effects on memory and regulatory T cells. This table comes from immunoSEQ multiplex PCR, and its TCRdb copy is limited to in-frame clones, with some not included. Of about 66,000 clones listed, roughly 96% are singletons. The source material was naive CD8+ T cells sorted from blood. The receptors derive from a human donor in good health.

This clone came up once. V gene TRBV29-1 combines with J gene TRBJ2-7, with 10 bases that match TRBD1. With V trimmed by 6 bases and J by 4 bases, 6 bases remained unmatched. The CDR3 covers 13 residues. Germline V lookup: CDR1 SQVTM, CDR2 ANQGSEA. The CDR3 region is CSVPGTGVYEQYF. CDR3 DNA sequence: TGCAGCGTCCCCGGGACAGGGGTATACGAGCAGTACTTC.

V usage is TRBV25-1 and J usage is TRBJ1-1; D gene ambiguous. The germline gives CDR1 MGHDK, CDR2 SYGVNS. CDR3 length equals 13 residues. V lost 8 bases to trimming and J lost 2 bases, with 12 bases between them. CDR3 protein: CASGIDGNTEAFF. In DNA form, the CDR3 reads TGTGCCAGCGGAATAGACGGAAACACTGAAGCTTTCTTT.

The DNA of the CDR3 is TGTGCCACCCAGAACTCTGGAAACACCATATATTTT. Residues: CATQNSGNTIYF. This chain connects TRBV15 to TRBJ1-3, with unresolved D. Between the trimmed V and J ends, which lost 8 bases and 0 bases, there was a span of 5 bases. The CDR3 consists of 12 residues. Germline V CDR1 and CDR2: LNHNV, YYDKDF (reference sequence).

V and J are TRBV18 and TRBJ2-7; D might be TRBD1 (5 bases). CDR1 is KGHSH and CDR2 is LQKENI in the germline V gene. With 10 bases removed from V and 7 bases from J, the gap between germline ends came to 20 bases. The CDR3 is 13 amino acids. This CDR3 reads CATSSTGDLEQYF. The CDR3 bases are TGTGCCACCTCTTCCACAGGCGACTTGGAGCAGTACTTC.

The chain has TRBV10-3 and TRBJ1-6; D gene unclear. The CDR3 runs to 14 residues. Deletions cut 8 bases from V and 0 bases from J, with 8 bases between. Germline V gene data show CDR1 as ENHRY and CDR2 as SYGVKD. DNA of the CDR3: TGTGCCATCGAGGGAAGCTCCTATAATTCACCCCTCCACTTT. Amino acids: CAIEGSSYNSPLHF.

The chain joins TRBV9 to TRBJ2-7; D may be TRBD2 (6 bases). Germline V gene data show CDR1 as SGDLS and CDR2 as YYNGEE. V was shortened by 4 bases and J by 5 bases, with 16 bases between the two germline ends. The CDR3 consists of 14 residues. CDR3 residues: CASSPVGGSHEQYF. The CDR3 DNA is TGTGCCAGCAGCCCCGTTGGGGGGTCCCACGAGCAGTACTTC.

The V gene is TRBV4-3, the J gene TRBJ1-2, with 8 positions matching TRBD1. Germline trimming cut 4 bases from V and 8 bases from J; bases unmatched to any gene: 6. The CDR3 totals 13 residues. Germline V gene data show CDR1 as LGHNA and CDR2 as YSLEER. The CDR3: CASSPGQGGGYTF. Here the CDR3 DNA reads TGCGCCAGCAGCCCCGGACAGGGTGGCGGCTACACCTTC.

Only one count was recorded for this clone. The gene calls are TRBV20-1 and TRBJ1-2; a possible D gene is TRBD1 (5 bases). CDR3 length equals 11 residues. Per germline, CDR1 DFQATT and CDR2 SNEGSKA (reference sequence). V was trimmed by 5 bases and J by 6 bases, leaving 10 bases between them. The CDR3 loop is CSAEDINGYTF. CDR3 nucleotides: TGCAGTGCTGAGGACATTAATGGCTACACCTTC.

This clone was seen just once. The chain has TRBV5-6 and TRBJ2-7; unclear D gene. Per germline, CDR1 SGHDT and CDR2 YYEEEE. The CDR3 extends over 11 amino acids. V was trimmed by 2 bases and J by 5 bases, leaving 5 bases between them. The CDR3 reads CASSFEHEQYF. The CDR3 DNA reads TGTGCCAGCAGCTTCGAACACGAGCAGTACTTC. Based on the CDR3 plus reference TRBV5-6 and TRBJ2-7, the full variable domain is DAGVTQSPTHLIKTRGQQVTLRCSPKSGHDTVSWYQQALGQGPQFIFQYYEEEERQRGNFPDRFSGHQFPNYSSELNVNALLLGDSALYLCASSFEHEQYFGPGTRLTVT.

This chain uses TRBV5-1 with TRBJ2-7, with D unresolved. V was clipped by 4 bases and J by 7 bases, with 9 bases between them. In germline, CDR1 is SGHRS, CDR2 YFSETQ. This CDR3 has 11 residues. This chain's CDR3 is CASSGPREQYF. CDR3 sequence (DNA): TGCGCCAGCAGCGGACCGAGGGAGCAGTACTTC. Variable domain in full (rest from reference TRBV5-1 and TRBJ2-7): KAGVTQTPRYLIKTRGQQVTLSCSPISGHRSVSWYQQTPGQGLQFLFEYFSETQRNKGNFPGRFSGRQFSNSRSEMNVSTLELGDSALYLCASSGPREQYFGPGTRLTVT.

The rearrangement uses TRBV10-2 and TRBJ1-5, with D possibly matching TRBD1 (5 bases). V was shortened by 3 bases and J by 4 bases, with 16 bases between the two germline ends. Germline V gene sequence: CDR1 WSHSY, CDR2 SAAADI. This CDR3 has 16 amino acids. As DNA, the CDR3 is TGCGCCAGCAGTGACACGGTGGGGCCTTGGAATCAGCCCCAGCATTTT. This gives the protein CASSDTVGPWNQPQHF.

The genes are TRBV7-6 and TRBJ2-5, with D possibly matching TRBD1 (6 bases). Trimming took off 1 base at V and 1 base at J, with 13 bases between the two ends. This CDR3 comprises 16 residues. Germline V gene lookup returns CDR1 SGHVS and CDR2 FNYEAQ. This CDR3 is CASSLDRDTLQETQYF. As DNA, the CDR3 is TGTGCCAGCAGCTTAGATAGGGACACCCTCCAAGAGACCCAGTACTTC.

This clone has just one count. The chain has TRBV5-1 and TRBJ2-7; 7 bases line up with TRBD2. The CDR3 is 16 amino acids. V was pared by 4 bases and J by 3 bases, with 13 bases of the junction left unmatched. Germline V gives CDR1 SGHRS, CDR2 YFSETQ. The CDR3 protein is CASSPLGGDYSYEQYF. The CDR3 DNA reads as TGCGCCAGCAGCCCCCTCGGAGGGGACTATAGCTACGAGCAGTACTTC. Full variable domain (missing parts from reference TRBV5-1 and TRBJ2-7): KAGVTQTPRYLIKTRGQQVTLSCSPISGHRSVSWYQQTPGQGLQFLFEYFSETQRNKGNFPGRFSGRQFSNSRSEMNVSTLELGDSALYLCASSPLGGDYSYEQYFGPGTRLTVT.

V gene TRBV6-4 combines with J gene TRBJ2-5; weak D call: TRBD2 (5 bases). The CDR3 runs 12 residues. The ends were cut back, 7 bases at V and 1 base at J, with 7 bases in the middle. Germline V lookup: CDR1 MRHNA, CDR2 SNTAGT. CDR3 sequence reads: CASNGLQETQYF. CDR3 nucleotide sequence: TGTGCCAGCAATGGACTCCAAGAGACCCAGTACTTC.

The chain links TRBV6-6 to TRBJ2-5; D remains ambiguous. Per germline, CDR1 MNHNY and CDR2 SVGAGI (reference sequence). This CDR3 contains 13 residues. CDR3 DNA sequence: TGTGCTTCCCTGGGTATAGAAGAAGAGACCCAGTACTTC. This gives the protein CASLGIEEETQYF.

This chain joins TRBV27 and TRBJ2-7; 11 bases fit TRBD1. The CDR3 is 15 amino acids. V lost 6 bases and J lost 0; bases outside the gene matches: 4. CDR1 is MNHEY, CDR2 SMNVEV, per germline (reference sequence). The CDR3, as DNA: TGTGCCAGCAGCCCAGGACAGGGGGCCTCCTACGAGCAGTACTTC. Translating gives CASSPGQGASYEQYF.

The CDR3 sequence is CASSPLDRDQPQHF. The DNA of the CDR3 is TGTGCCAGCAGCCCCCTCGACAGGGATCAGCCCCAGCATTTT. This sequence joins TRBV28 and TRBJ1-5; 7 bases are a match to TRBD1. V lost 6 bases to trimming and J lost 5 bases; unmatched junction nucleotides: 7. CDR1 and CDR2 (germline): MDHEN, SYDVKM. The CDR3 sequence is 14 residues long.

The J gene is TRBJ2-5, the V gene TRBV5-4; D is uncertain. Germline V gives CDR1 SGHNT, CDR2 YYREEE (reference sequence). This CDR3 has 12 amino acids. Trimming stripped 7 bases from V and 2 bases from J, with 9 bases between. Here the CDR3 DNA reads TGTGCCAGCCGCGAGGATCAAGAGACCCAGTACTTC. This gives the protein CASREDQETQYF.

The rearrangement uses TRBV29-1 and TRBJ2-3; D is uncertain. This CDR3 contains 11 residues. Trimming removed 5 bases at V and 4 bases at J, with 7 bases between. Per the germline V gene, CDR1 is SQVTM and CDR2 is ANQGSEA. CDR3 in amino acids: CSVPKADTQYF. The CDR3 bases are TGCAGCGTTCCCAAGGCAGATACGCAGTATTTT.

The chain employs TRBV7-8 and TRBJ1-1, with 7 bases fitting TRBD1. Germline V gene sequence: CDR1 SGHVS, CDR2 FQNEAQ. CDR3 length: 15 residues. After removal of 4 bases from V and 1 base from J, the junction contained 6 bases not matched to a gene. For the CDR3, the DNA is TGTGCCAGCAGCTCATATCGGGACAGGAACACTGAAGCTTTCTTT. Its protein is CASSSYRDRNTEAFF.

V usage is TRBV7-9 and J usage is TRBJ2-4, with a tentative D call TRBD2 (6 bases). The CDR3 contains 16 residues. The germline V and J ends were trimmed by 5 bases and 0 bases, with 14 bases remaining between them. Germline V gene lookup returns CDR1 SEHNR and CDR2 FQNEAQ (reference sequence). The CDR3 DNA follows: TGTGCCAGCAGCCGACTAGAGGACCTAGCCAAAAACATTCAGTACTTC. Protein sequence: CASSRLEDLAKNIQYF. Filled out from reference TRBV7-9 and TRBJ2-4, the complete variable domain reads DTGVSQNPRHKITKRGQNVTFRCDPISEHNRLYWYRQTLGQGPEFLTYFQNEAQLEKSRLLSDRFSAERPKGSFSTLEIQRTEQGDSAMYLCASSRLEDLAKNIQYFGAGTRLSVL.

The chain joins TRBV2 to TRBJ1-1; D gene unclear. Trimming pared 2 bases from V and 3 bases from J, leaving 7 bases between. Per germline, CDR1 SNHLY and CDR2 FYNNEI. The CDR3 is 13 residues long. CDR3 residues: CASSEWWDTEAFF. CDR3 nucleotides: TGTGCCAGCAGTGAATGGTGGGACACTGAAGCTTTCTTT.

CDR3 region: CASSEGPSVGGRNTGELFF. The CDR3 DNA follows: TGTGCCAGCAGTGAAGGGCCCTCTGTGGGGGGGCGGAACACCGGGGAGCTGTTTTTT. V is TRBV2 and J is TRBJ2-2, with D perhaps TRBD2 (7 bases). V lost 1 base to trimming and J lost 1 base, with 19 bases between them. CDR1 and CDR2 from the germline V gene are SNHLY and FYNNEI. This CDR3 contains 19 residues.

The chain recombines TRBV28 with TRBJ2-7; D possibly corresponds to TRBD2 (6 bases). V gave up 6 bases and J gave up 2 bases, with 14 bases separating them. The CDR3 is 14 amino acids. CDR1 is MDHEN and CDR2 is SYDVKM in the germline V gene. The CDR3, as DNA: TGTGCCAGCAGCTTACCGGGACTGGCCTACGAGCAGTACTTC. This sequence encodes CASSLPGLAYEQYF.

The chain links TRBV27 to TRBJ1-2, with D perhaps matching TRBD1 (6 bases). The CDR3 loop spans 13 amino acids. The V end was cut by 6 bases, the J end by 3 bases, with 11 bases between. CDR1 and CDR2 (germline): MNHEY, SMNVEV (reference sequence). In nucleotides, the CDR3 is TGTGCCAGCAGACCACAGGGCGACTATGGCTACACCTTC. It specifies CASRPQGDYGYTF.

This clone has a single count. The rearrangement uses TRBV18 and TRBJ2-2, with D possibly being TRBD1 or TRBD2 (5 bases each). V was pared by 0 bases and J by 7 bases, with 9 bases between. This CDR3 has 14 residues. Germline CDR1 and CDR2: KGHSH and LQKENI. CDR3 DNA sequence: TGTGCCAGCTCACCACCCCGGGGCGGCGGGGAGCTGTTTTTT. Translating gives CASSPPRGGGELFF.